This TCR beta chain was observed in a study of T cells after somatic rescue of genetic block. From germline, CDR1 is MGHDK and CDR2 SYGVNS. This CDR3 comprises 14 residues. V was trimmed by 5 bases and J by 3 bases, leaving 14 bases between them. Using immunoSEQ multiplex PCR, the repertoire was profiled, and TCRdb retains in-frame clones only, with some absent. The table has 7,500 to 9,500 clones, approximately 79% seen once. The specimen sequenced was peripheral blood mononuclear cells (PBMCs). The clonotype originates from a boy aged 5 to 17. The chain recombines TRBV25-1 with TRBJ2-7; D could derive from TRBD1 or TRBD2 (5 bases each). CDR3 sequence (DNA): TGTGCCAGCAGTACCGGGACCTCAAGCTACGAGCAGTACTTC. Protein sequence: CASSTGTSSYEQYF.